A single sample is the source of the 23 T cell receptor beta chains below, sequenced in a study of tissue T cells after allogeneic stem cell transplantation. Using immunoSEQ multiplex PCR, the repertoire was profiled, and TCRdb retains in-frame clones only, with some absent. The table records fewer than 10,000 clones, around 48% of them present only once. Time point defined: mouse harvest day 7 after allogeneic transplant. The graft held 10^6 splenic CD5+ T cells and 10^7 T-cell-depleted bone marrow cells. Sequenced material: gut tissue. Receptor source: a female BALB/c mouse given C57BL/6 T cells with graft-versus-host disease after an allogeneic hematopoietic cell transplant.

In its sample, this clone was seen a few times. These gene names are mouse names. The covered CDR3 bases are TGTGCCAGCTCTCCGAGACTGGGGGAACGAGACACCCAGTAC. This codes for CASSPRLGERDTQY. The complete CDR3 reads CASSPRLGERDTQYF. The chain links TRBV12-2 to TRBJ2-5; 9 bases are a match to TRBD2. The read ends 1 residue early relative to the CDR3; the germline J gene fills the gap. The trim removed 2 bases at V and 5 bases at J, leaving 7 bases unmatched. Germline CDR1 reads SGHLS; CDR2 reads HYDKME. The CDR3 totals 15 residues.

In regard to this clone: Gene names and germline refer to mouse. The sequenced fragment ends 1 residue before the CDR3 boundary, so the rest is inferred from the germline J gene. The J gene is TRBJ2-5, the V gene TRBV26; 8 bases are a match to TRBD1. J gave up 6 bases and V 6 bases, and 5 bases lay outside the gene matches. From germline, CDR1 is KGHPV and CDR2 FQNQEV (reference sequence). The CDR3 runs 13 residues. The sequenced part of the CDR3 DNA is TGTGCCAGCAGCTCGACAGGGGTGGACACCCAGTAC. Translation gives CASSSTGVDTQY. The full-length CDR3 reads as CASSSTGVDTQYF.

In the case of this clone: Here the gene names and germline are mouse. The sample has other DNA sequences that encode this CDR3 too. The CDR3 reads CASSLSHNSGNTLYF. Incomplete CDR3 DNA: TGTGCCAGCAGTCTTTCACATAATTCTGGAAATACGCTCTAT. V gene TRBV26 combines with J gene TRBJ1-3; the D is unclear. The sequenced fragment ends 1 residue before the CDR3 boundary, so the rest is inferred from the germline J gene. The CDR3 loop spans 15 amino acids. In germline, CDR1 is KGHPV, CDR2 FQNQEV (reference sequence). V lost 3 bases and J 0 bases, leaving 9 bases between the germline ends. Combining the CDR3 with reference TRBV26 and TRBJ1-3 gives the whole variable domain NSKVIQTPRYLVKGQGQKAKMRCIPEKGHPVVFWYQQNKNNEFKFLINFQNQEVLQQIDMTEKRFSAECPSNSPCSLEIQSSEAGDSALYLCASSLSHNSGNTLYFGEGSRLIVV.

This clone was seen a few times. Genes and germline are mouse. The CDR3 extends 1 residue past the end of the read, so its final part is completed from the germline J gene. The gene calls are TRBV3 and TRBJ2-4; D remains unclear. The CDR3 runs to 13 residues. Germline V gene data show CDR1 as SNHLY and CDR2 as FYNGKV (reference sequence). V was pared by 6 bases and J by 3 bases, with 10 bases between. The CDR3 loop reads CASSPTDQNTLYF. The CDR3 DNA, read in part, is TGTGCCAGCAGTCCCACTGACCAAAACACCTTGTAC.

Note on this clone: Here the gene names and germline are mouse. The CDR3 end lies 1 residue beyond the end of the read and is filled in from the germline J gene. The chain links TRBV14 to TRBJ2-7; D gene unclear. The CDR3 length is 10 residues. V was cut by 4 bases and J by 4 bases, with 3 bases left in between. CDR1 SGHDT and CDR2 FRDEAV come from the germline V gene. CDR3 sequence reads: CASSLYEQYF. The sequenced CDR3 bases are TGTGCCAGCAGTCTTTATGAACAGTAC. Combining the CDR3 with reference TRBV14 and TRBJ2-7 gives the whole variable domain EAGVTQSPRYAVLQEGQAVSFWCDPISGHDTLYWYQQPRDQGPQLLVYFRDEAVIDNSQLPSDRFSAVRPKGTNSTLKIQSAKQGDTATYLCASSLYEQYFGPGTRLTVL.

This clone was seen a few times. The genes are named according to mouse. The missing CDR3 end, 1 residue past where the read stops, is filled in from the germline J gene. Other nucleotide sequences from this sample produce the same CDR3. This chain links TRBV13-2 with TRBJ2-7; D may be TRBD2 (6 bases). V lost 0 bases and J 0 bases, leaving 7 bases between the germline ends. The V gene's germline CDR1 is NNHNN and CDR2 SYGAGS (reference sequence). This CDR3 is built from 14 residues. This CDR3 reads CASGDVGVSYEQYF. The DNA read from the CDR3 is TGTGCCAGCGGTGATGTGGGGGTCTCCTATGAACAGTAC.

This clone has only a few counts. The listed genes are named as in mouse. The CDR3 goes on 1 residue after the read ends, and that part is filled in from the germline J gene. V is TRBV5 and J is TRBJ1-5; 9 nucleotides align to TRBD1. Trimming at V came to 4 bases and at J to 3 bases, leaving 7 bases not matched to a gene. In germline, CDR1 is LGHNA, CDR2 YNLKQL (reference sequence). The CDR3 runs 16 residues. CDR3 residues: CASSLTGGEGNQAPLF. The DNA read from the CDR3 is TGTGCCAGCAGCCTTACAGGGGGCGAAGGCAACCAGGCTCCGCTT.

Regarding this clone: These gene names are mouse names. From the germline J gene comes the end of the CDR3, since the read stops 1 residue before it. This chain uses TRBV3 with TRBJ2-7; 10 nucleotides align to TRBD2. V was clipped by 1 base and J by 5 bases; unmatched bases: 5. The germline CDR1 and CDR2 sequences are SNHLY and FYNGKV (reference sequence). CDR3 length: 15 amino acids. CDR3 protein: CASSLGWGGNHEQYF. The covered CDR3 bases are TGTGCCAGCAGCTTAGGCTGGGGGGGCAATCATGAACAGTAC.

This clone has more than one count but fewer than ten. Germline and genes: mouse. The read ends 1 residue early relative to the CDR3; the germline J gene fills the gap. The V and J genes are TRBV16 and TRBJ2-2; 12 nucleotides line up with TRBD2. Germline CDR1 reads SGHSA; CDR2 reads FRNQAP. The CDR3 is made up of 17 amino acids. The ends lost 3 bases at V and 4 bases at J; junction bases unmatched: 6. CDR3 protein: CASSFDWGGAVTGQLYF. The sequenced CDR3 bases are TGTGCAAGCAGCTTCGACTGGGGGGGCGCGGTCACCGGGCAGCTCTAC. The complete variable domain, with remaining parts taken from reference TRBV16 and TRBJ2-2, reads NAGVIQTPRHKVTGKGQEATLWCEPISGHSAVFWYRQTIVQGLEFLTYFRNQAPIDDSGMPKERFSAQMPNQSHSTLKIQSTQPQDSAVYLCASSFDWGGAVTGQLYFGEGSKLTVL.

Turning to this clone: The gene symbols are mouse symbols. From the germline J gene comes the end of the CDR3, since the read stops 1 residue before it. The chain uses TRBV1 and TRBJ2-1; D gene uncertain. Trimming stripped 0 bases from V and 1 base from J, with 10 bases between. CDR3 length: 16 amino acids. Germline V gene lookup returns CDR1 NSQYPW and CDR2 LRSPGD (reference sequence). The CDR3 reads CTCSADFGSNYAEQFF. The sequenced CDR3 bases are TGCACCTGCAGTGCAGATTTTGGATCGAACTATGCTGAGCAGTTC.

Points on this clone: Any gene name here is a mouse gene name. CDR3 in amino acids: CASSLRHISNERLFF. The part of the CDR3 DNA that was read is TGTGCCAGCAGTCTCAGACACATTTCCAACGAAAGATTATTT. The rearrangement links TRBV19 to TRBJ1-4; D is ambiguous. Sequencing ends 1 residue short of the CDR3 end; the germline J gene provides the rest. CDR1 FNHDT and CDR2 SITEND come from the germline V gene (reference sequence). Trimming removed 4 bases from V and 0 bases from J, with 10 bases in between. CDR3 length: 15 residues. Filled out from reference TRBV19 and TRBJ1-4, the complete variable domain reads GGIITQTPKFLIGQEGQKLTLKCQQNFNHDTMYWYRQDSGKGLRLIYYSITENDLQKGDLSEGYDASREKKSSFSLTVTSAQKNEMAVFLCASSLRHISNERLFFGHGTKLSVL.

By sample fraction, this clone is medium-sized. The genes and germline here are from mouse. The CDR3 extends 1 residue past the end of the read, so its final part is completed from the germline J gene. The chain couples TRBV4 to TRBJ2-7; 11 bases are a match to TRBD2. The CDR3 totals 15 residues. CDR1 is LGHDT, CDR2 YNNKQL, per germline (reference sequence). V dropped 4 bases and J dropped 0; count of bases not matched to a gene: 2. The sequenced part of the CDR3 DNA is TGTGCCAGCAGCTTTGGACTGGGGGGCTCCTATGAACAGTAC. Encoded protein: CASSFGLGGSYEQY. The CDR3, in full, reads CASSFGLGGSYEQYF.

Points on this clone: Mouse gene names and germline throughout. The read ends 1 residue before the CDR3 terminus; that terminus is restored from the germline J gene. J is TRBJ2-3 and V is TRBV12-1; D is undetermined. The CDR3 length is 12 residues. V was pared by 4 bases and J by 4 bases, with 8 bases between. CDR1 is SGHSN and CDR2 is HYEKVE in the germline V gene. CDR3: CASSQQTETLYF. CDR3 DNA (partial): TGTGCCAGCTCGCAGCAAACAGAAACGCTGTAT.

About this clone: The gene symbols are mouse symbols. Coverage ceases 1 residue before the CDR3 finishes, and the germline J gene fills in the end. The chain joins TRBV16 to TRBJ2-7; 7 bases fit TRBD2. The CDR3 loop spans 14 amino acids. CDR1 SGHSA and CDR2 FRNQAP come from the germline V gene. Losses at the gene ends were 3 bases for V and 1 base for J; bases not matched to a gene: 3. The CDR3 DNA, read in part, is TGTGCAAGCAGCTTTGAGACTGGGTCCTATGAACAGTAC. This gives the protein CASSFETGSYEQY. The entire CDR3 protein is CASSFETGSYEQYF.

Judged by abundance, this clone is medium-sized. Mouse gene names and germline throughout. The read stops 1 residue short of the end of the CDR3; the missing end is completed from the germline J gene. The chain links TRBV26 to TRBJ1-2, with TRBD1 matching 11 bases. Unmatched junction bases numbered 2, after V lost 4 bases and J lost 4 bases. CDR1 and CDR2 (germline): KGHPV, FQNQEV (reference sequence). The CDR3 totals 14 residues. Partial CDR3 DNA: TGTGCCAGCAGTCCCGGGACAGGGGGCTCCGACTACACC. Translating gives CASSPGTGGSDYT. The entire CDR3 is CASSPGTGGSDYTF. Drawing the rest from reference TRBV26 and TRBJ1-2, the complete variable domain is NSKVIQTPRYLVKGQGQKAKMRCIPEKGHPVVFWYQQNKNNEFKFLINFQNQEVLQQIDMTEKRFSAECPSNSPCSLEIQSSEAGDSALYLCASSPGTGGSDYTFGSGTRLLVI.

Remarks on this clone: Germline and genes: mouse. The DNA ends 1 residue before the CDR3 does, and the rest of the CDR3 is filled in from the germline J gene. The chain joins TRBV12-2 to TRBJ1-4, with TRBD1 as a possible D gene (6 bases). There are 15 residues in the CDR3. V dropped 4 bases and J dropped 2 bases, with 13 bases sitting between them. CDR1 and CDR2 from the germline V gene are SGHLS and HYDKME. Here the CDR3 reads CASSPGQTSNERLFF. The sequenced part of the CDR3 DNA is TGTGCCAGCTCGCCGGGACAAACATCCAACGAAAGATTATTT. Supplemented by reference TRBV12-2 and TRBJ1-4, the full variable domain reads NSGVVQSPRYIIKGKGERSILKCIPISGHLSVAWYQQTQGQELKFFIQHYDKMERDKGNLPSRFSVQQFDDYHSEMNMSALELEDSAVYFCASSPGQTSNERLFFGHGTKLSVL.

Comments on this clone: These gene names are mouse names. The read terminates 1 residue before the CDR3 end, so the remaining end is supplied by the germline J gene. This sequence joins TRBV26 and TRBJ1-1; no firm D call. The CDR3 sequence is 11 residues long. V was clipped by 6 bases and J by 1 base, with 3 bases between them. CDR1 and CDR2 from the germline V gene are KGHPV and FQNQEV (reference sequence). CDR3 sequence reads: CASSENTEVFF. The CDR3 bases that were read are TGTGCCAGCAGCGAAAACACAGAAGTCTTC.

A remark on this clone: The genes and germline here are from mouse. Partial CDR3 DNA: TGTGCCAGCAGTCTGTCACCATTTGCAGAAACGCTGTAT. It yields the protein CASSLSPFAETLY. The entire CDR3 sequence reads CASSLSPFAETLYF. This chain connects TRBV26 to TRBJ2-3; the D is unclear. The read comes to an end 1 residue before the CDR3 does, leaving the germline J gene to fill in the end. Germline CDR1 and CDR2: KGHPV and FQNQEV (reference sequence). V was shortened by 0 bases and J by 2 bases, with 6 bases between the two germline ends. The CDR3 is 14 residues long.

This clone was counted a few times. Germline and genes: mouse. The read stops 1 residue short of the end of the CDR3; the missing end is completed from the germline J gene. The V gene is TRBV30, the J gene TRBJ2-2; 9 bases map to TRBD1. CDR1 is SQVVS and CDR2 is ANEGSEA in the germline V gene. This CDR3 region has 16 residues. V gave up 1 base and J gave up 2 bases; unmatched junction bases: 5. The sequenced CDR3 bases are TGTAGTTCTAGAGGGACAGACAGGGGGAACACCGGGCAGCTCTAC. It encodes CSSRGTDRGNTGQLY. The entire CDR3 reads CSSRGTDRGNTGQLYF.

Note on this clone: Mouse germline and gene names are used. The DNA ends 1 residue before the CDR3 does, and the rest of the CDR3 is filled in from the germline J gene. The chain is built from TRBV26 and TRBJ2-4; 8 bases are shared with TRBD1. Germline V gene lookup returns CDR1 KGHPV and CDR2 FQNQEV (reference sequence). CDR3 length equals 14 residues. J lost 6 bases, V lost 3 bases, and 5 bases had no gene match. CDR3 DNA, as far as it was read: TGTGCCAGCAGTCTAAGCAGGGGGCTTAACACCTTGTAC. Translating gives CASSLSRGLNTLY. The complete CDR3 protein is CASSLSRGLNTLYF. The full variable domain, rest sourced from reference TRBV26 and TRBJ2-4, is NSKVIQTPRYLVKGQGQKAKMRCIPEKGHPVVFWYQQNKNNEFKFLINFQNQEVLQQIDMTEKRFSAECPSNSPCSLEIQSSEAGDSALYLCASSLSRGLNTLYFGAGTRLSVL.

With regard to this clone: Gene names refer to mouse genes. The CDR3: CASGDPGANAETLYF. The part of the CDR3 DNA that was read is TGTGCCAGCGGTGATCCTGGGGCAAATGCAGAAACGCTGTAT. The V call is TRBV13-2, the J call TRBJ2-3, with D perhaps matching TRBD2 (6 bases). The read ends 1 residue shy of where the CDR3 ends; the end is completed using the germline J gene. Germline V gene sequence: CDR1 NNHNN, CDR2 SYGAGS (reference sequence). Trimming took 1 base from V and 2 from J, leaving 11 bases between them. The CDR3 has 15 amino acids.

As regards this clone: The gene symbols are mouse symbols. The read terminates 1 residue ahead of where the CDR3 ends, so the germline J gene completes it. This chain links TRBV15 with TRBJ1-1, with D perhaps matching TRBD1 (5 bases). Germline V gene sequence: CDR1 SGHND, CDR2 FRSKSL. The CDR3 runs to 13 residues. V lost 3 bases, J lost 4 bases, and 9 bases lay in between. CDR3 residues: CASSFQGGTEVFF. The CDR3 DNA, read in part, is TGTGCCAGCAGTTTTCAGGGAGGCACAGAAGTCTTC.

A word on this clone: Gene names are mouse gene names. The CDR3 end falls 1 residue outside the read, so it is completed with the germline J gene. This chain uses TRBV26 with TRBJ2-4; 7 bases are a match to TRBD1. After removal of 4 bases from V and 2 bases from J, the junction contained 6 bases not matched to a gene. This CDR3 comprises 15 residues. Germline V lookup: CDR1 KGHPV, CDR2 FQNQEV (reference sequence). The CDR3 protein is CASSPWDRIQNTLYF. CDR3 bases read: TGTGCCAGCAGTCCCTGGGACAGAATTCAAAACACCTTGTAC.